This T cell receptor beta chain was obtained from a study of OX40 agonist ivuxolimab in advanced cancers. J gave up 8 bases and V 4 bases, and 8 bases lay outside the gene matches. This CDR3 comprises 14 residues. Germline V lookup: CDR1 MNHEY, CDR2 SVGAGI. Study-level results: Certain nonresponding patients likewise had low normalized T-cell clonal expansion.

TCRdb's copy holds only in-frame clones and misses some; the assay was immunoSEQ multiplex PCR. Of roughly 60,000 clones detected, around 83% appear once; the ten largest clones hold around 3%. On this clone: The antigen is not known.

The chain recombines TRBV6-5 with TRBJ1-2; 9 bases agree with TRBD1. The sequence derives from an adult with an advanced solid tumor such as melanoma, head and neck, liver or kidney cancer. The material was CD4+ or CD8+ T cells sorted from blood, obtained in a trial of the OX40 agonist ivuxolimab. CDR3 sequence reads: CASSWDREAAGYTF. CDR3 in DNA: TGTGCCAGCAGTTGGGACAGGGAGGCGGCAGGCTACACCTTC.